This T cell receptor (beta chain) was sequenced in a study of T cell changes during pregnancy in multiple sclerosis. Libraries were prepared by immunoSEQ multiplex PCR; TCRdb keeps only in-frame clonotypes and omits some of them. The table lists 43,000 or so clones, around 93% of them singletons, with roughly 2.2% in the top ten. This clone was observed once. This clonotype originated in a female donor with multiple sclerosis, enrolled in a pregnancy study. This specimen consisted of peripheral blood, obtained in the third trimester of pregnancy.

The CDR3 DNA follows: TGTGCCAGCAGCCTCCGGGACTCCGCTAGCACAGATACGCAGTATTTT. It codes for CASSLRDSASTDTQYF. V usage is TRBV5-6 and J usage is TRBJ2-3; D might be TRBD2 (6 bases). The V end lost 4 bases, the J end lost 0 bases, and 15 bases lay between the germline ends. In germline, CDR1 is SGHDT, CDR2 YYEEEE. This CDR3 region has 16 residues.